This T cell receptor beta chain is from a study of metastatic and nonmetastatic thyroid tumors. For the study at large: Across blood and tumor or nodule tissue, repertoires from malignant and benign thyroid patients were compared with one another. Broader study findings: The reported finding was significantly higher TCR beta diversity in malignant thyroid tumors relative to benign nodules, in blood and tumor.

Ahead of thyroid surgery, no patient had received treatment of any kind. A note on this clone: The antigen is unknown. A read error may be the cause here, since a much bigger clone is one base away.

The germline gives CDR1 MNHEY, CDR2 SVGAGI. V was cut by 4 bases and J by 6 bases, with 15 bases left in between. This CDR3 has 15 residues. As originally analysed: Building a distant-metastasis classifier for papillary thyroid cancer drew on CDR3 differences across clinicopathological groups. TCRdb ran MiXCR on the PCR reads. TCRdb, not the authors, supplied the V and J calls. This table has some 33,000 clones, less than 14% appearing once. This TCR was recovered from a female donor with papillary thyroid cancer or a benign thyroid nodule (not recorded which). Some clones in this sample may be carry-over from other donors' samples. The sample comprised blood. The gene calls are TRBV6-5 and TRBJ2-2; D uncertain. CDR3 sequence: CASSLLENGPGELFF. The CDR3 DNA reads TGTGCCAGCAGTTTACTCGAGAACGGGCCCGGGGAGCTGTTTTTT.